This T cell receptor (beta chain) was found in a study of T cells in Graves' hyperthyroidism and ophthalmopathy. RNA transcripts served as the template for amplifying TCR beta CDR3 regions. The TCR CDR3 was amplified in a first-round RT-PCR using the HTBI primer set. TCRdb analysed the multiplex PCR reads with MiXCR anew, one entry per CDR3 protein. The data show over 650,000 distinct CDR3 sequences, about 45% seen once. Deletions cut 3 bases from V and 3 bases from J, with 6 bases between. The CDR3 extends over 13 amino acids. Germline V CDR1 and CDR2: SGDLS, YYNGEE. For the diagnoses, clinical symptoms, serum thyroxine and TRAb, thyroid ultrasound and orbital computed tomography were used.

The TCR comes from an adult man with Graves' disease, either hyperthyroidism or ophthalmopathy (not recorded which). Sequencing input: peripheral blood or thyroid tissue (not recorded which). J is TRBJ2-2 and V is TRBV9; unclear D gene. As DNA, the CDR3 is TGTGCCAGCAGCGGAGACGACACCGGGGAGCTGTTTTTT. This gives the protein CASSGDDTGELFF.